These 9 T cell receptor beta chains came from one sample sequenced in a study of T cell repertoires in aging, cancer and after chemotherapy. A mixed TRB-A/B primer pool amplified rearranged TRB by multiplex touch-down PCR. A single record per CDR3 protein comes from TCRdb applying MiXCR to the multiplex PCR reads. The repertoire holds around 12,000 distinct CDR3 sequences, with 21% as singletons. The template was genomic DNA from peripheral blood, not RNA. Sequencing input: blood. The receptors come from a human donor in good health.

The gene calls are TRBV6-5 and TRBJ1-2, with D unclear. The CDR3 runs 14 residues. Germline V gives CDR1 MNHEY, CDR2 SVGAGI. Trimming removed 5 bases at V and 0 bases at J, with 10 bases between. The CDR3 region has the DNA TGTGCCAGCAGTCGCCTAGGATCTAACTATGGCTACACCTTC. This sequence encodes CASSRLGSNYGYTF.

By its share, this clonotype is medium-sized. The chain has TRBV19 and TRBJ1-2; D is perhaps TRBD1 (6 bases). Germline assignment: CDR1 LNHDA and CDR2 SQIVND (reference sequence). V gave up 10 bases and J gave up 0 bases, with 12 bases separating them. The CDR3 extends over 13 amino acids. The CDR3 DNA sequence: TGTGCCACCCACAGGGAAGCTAACTATGGCTACACCTTC. Protein: CATHREANYGYTF.

This clonotype is medium-sized. The V call is TRBV6-2 or TRBV6-3, the J call TRBJ1-2; TRBD1 might be the D (6 bases). Between the trimmed V and J ends, which lost 10 bases and 4 bases, there was a span of 13 bases. Germline V lookup: CDR1 MNHEY, CDR2 SVGEGT. The CDR3 contains 12 residues. CDR3 in DNA: TGTGCCACCCAGGGGTCTACCTATGGCTACACCTTC. Its protein is CATQGSTYGYTF.

There are many counts of this clonotype. J is TRBJ1-1 and V is TRBV19; D is perhaps TRBD1 (6 bases). V was clipped by 6 bases and J by 2 bases, with 19 bases between them. There are 16 residues in the CDR3. Germline loops: CDR1 LNHDA, CDR2 SQIVND (reference sequence). The CDR3 DNA is TGTGCCAGTAGCCACGCCCGGGACAACGCCAACACTGAAGCTTTCTTT. Translation: CASSHARDNANTEAFF.

This clonotype was picked up a small number of times. The gene calls are TRBV5-1 and TRBJ1-1; 9 bases line up with TRBD1. The germline V gene encodes CDR1 SGHRS and CDR2 YFSETQ. Germline trimming cut 4 bases from V and 4 bases from J; bases unmatched to any gene: 5. The CDR3 contains 14 residues. This chain's CDR3 is CASSLGQGVTEAFF. For the CDR3, the DNA is TGCGCCAGCAGCCTGGGACAGGGAGTCACTGAAGCTTTCTTT.

This clonotype is labeled as medium-sized. This rearrangement joins TRBV29-1 to TRBJ1-4; D call uncertain. The V end lost 4 bases, the J end lost 4 bases, and 7 bases lay between the germline ends. Germline CDR1 and CDR2: SQVTM and ANQGSEA. The CDR3 is 12 residues long. CDR3 coding DNA: TGCAGCGTTGGATACGGTAATGAAAAACTGTTTTTT. It codes for CSVGYGNEKLFF.

The chain recombines TRBV20-1 with TRBJ1-1; 8 bases align to TRBD1. CDR1 DFQATT and CDR2 SNEGSKA come from the germline V gene (reference sequence). The CDR3 has 12 amino acids. Trimming removed 6 bases from V and 1 base from J; junction bases left unmatched: 1. CDR3: CSATGGNTEAFF. CDR3 nucleotide sequence: TGCAGTGCCACAGGGGGGAACACTGAAGCTTTCTTT.

This chain joins TRBV7-2 and TRBJ2-5; 7 bases align to TRBD1. The CDR3 runs to 13 residues. The junction had 4 bases not matched to a gene; V was cut back by 7 bases and J by 2 bases. Germline assignment: CDR1 SGHTA and CDR2 FQGNSA. The chain's CDR3 is CASTPGQQETQYF. The CDR3 DNA follows: TGTGCCAGCACTCCGGGACAGCAAGAGACCCAGTACTTC.

This clonotype occurred a few times. The chain couples TRBV4-1 to TRBJ2-2, with D unresolved. The CDR3 sequence is 13 residues long. Trimming took off 5 bases at V and 4 bases at J, with 8 bases between the two ends. Per the germline V gene, CDR1 is MGHRA and CDR2 is YSYEKL. The CDR3 DNA sequence: TGCGCCAGCAGCTTCCTGGGCACCGGGGAGCTGTTTTTT. Translating it yields CASSFLGTGELFF.